These 4 T cell receptor beta chains originate from one sample sequenced in a study of blood T cell repertoires in COVID-19. Only in-frame clones appear in the TCRdb table, and some are missing; sequencing was by immunoSEQ multiplex PCR. Found here are about 250,000 clones, around 84% of them singletons; the top ten hold 1.6%. Material for sequencing was PBMCs or T cells enriched from blood (not recorded which). These receptor sequences come from a woman aged 45-65 years who had recovered from COVID-19.

The chain links TRBV5-4 to TRBJ1-1; TRBD1 matches 11 bases. V lost 0 bases to trimming and J lost 8 bases; unmatched junction nucleotides: 6. This CDR3 has 15 residues. The germline CDR1 and CDR2 sequences are SGHNT and YYREEE (reference sequence). CDR3 sequence (DNA): TGTGCCAGCAGCTTGGTTATTGGACAGGGGGCAGAAGCTTTCTTT. It encodes CASSLVIGQGAEAFF. Complete variable domain (other parts from reference TRBV5-4 and TRBJ1-1): ETGVTQSPTHLIKTRGQQVTLRCSSQSGHNTVSWYQQALGQGPQFIFQYYREEENGRGNFPPRFSGLQFPNYSSELNVNALELDDSALYLCASSLVIGQGAEAFFGQGTRLTVV.

In this sample, this clone turned up once. The V call is TRBV2, the J call TRBJ2-1; D perhaps matches TRBD1 (6 bases). The CDR3 extends over 12 amino acids. The germline V gene has CDR1 SNHLY and CDR2 FYNNEI. With 5 bases removed from V and 6 bases from J, the gap between germline ends came to 8 bases. CDR3 protein: CASSRRGNEQFF. In DNA, the CDR3 is TGTGCCAGCAGTCGCAGGGGCAATGAGCAGTTCTTC.

The V gene is TRBV18, the J gene TRBJ1-5; D gene ambiguous. The ends were cut back, 1 base at V and 6 bases at J, with 7 bases in the middle. Germline V gene sequence: CDR1 KGHSH, CDR2 LQKENI. The CDR3 totals 13 residues. CDR3 sequence reads: CASSPRAGQPQHF. For the CDR3, the DNA is TGTGCCAGCTCACCACGAGCCGGTCAGCCCCAGCATTTT.

The CDR3: CASSKTGYEQYF. The CDR3 nucleotides are TGTGCCAGCAGCAAGACAGGCTACGAGCAGTACTTC. This sequence joins TRBV21-1 and TRBJ2-7; TRBD1, the table's D call, lacks a check against the DNA. TRBV21-1 constitutes a pseudogene. This CDR3 has 12 residues.